What follows are 12 T cell receptor beta chains derived from one specimen sequenced in a study of response to subunit inactivated influenza vaccine. TCRdb reanalysed the RT-PCR reads using MiXCR and keeps one entry per CDR3 protein. This table holds roughly 710,000 distinct CDR3 sequences, approximately 14% found once. Sequences were derived from PBMCs from blood, sampled approximately 15 days before vaccination. The receptors come from a man in his forties or fifties who received an inactivated influenza vaccine.

This chain links TRBV5-1 with TRBJ2-1; TRBD2 agrees at 9 bases. The CDR3 runs 16 residues. J gave up 8 bases and V 0 bases, and 9 bases lay outside the gene matches. CDR1 SGHRS and CDR2 YFSETQ come from the germline V gene. The CDR3 coding sequence is TGCGCCAGCAGCTTGGGACTAGCGGCCAGACGGGATGAGCAGTTCTTC. It codes for CASSLGLAARRDEQFF.

This clonotype was counted between two and nine times. This chain uses TRBV24-1 with TRBJ2-1, with 9 bases matching TRBD1. J lost 7 bases, V lost 3 bases, and 6 bases had no gene match. CDR3 length: 15 amino acids. Germline CDR1 reads KGHDR; CDR2 reads SFDVKD. The CDR3 is CATSDNRGRVNEQFF. CDR3 bases: TGTGCCACCAGTGATAACAGGGGGCGCGTGAATGAGCAGTTCTTC.

This clonotype was seen more than once but under ten times. The CDR3 sequence is CASSLGRISSYEQYF. CDR3 nucleotides: TGCGCCAGCAGCTTGGGACGGATCAGCTCCTACGAGCAGTACTTC. The chain carries TRBV5-1 and TRBJ2-7; D unclear. Germline values: CDR1 SGHRS, CDR2 YFSETQ. Trimming shortened V by 0 bases and J by 0 bases, and 10 bases separated the two germline ends. This CDR3 is 15 amino acids long.

The V and J genes are TRBV4-3 and TRBJ2-1, with unresolved D. There are 17 residues in the CDR3. Germline V CDR1 and CDR2: LGHNA, YSLEER. V was cut by 0 bases and J by 0 bases, with 12 bases left in between. CDR3 sequence reads: CASSQEVHQSSYNEQFF. The DNA of the CDR3 is TGCGCCAGCAGCCAAGAAGTCCACCAGAGCTCCTACAATGAGCAGTTCTTC.

In this sample, this clonotype turned up a few times. The chain couples TRBV24-1 to TRBJ2-1, with D perhaps being TRBD1 or TRBD2 (6 bases each). The V and J ends lost 4 bases and 7 bases respectively, with 28 bases between them. The CDR3 has 19 residues. The germline V gene has CDR1 KGHDR and CDR2 SFDVKD. This CDR3 is CATSDPQPGTFKGGNEQFF. The CDR3 nucleotides read TGTGCCACCAGTGACCCTCAACCCGGGACCTTCAAAGGGGGGAATGAGCAGTTCTTC.

This clonotype was found many times. V is TRBV7-2 and J is TRBJ1-5, with TRBD1 as a possible D gene (5 bases). The CDR3 consists of 16 residues. V lost 1 base, J lost 6 bases, and 16 bases lay in between. The germline gives CDR1 SGHTA, CDR2 FQGNSA. The CDR3 sequence: CASSLVTGLGGQPQHF. In DNA form, the CDR3 reads TGTGCCAGCAGCTTAGTCACAGGATTAGGCGGTCAGCCCCAGCATTTT.

The J gene is TRBJ1-1, the V gene TRBV12-3 or TRBV12-4; 8 nucleotides line up with TRBD1. The J segment lost 4 bases and the V segment lost 5 bases, leaving 3 bases of the junction unmatched. This CDR3 has 13 amino acids. CDR3 coding DNA: TGTGCCAGCAGTCAACAGGGGGGCACTGAAGCTTTCTTT. Its translation is CASSQQGGTEAFF.

This sequence joins TRBV11-1 and TRBJ1-5, with 7 bases matching TRBD1. Germline V gene sequence: CDR1 SGHAT, CDR2 FQDESV (reference sequence). This CDR3 comprises 13 residues. With V trimmed by 4 bases and J by 5 bases, 2 bases remained unmatched. DNA of the CDR3: TGTGCCAGCAGCTCGGACAGGTATCAGCCCCAGCATTTT. Encoded protein: CASSSDRYQPQHF.

V and J are TRBV12-3 or TRBV12-4 and TRBJ2-7; D not certain. V lost 4 bases, J lost 3 bases, and 10 bases lay in between. The CDR3 contains 13 residues. The CDR3 DNA reads as TGTGCCAGCAGTTCCGTATCCAACTACGAGCAGTACTTC. This translates into CASSSVSNYEQYF.

The table lists this clonotype with a few counts. V gene TRBV4-1 combines with J gene TRBJ2-2; no firm D call. Germline CDR1 and CDR2: MGHRA and YSYEKL. With 2 bases removed from V and 5 bases from J, the gap between germline ends came to 18 bases. The CDR3 has 17 amino acids. CDR3 protein: CASSQLSGNWETGELFF. CDR3 in DNA: TGCGCCAGCAGCCAATTGTCAGGCAATTGGGAAACCGGGGAGCTGTTTTTT.

This clonotype was detected only a few times. As DNA, the CDR3 is TGTGCCAGCAGCGTAGACGGAAGGACAGACACTGAAGCTTTCTTT. Amino acids: CASSVDGRTDTEAFF. The chain uses TRBV9 and TRBJ1-1, with D possibly being TRBD1 (6 bases). The V gene's germline CDR1 is SGDLS and CDR2 YYNGEE. There are 15 residues in the CDR3. V was cut by 0 bases and J by 3 bases, with 12 bases left in between.

This clonotype was detected ten times or more. This chain connects TRBV5-6 to TRBJ2-1; TRBD2 aligns across 8 bases. V was pared by 6 bases and J by 9 bases, with 8 bases of the junction left unmatched. CDR3 length: 13 residues. The germline CDR1 and CDR2 sequences are SGHDT and YYEEEE. The CDR3 region has the DNA TGTGCCAGCACTGCTAGCGGGCTAGGTGAGCAGTTCTTC. Translating it yields CASTASGLGEQFF.